The clone carrying this T cell receptor (beta chain) was observed many times. Its specificity is not known. The germline V gene encodes CDR1 MDHEN and CDR2 SYDVKM. This CDR3 is built from 17 residues. Trimming left V 5 bases short and J 5 bases short, with 24 bases between. TCRdb reanalysed the reads using MiXCR and keeps one entry per CDR3 protein. The sample consists of roughly 27,000 distinct CDR3 sequences, roughly a fifth of them appearing once. These data are taken from a study of T cell repertoires in cytomegalovirus infection. The wider study: As its CMV epitopes, the study selected recently identified HLA-C-restricted and well-studied HLA-B-restricted targets. Public signatures in TCR beta pointed to CMV infection and matching HLA type.

Study-level points and caveats: The ex vivo response showed dominance by HLA-C-restricted CMV-specific TCR beta clonotypes. Frequencies of public TCR beta families were cumulated, and this identified carriers of CMV plus the relevant HLA.

This chain joins TRBV28 and TRBJ2-5; maybe TRBD2 (6 bases). This specimen consisted of CD8+ T cells from cultured PBMCs, obtained from culture after CMV antigen stimulation. The TCR was taken from a human donor in good health (CMV status not recorded). Some clones in this sample may be carry-over from other donors' samples. The CDR3 DNA is TGTGCCAGCAGTCCGGCCCCAGGTCATGGTGGGGGGGAGACCCAGTACTTC. Its translation: CASSPAPGHGGGETQYF.